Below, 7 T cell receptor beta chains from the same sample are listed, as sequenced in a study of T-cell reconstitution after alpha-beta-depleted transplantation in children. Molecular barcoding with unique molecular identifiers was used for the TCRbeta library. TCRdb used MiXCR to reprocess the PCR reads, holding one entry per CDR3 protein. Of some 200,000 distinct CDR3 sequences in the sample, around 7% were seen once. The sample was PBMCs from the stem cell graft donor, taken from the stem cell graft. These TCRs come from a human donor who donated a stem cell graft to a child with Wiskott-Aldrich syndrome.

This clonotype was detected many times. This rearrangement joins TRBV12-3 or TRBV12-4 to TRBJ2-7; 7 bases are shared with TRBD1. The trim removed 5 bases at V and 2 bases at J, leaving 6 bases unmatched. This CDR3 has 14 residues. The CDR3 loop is CASSPDRVAYEQYF. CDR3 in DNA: TGTGCCAGCAGTCCTGACAGGGTAGCCTACGAGCAGTACTTC.

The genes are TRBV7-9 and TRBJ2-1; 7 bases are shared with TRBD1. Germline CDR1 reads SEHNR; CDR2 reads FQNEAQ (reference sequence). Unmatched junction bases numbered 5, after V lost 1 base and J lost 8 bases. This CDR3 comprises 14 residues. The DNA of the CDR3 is TGTGCCAGCAGCTTAGTAGGGACAGTGCATGAGCAGTTCTTC. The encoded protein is CASSLVGTVHEQFF.

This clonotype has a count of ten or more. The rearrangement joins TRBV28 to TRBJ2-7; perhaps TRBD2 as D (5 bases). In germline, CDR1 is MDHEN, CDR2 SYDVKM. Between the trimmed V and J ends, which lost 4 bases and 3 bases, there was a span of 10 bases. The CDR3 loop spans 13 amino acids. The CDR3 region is CASSSRAVYEQYF. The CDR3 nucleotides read TGTGCCAGCAGTTCGAGGGCGGTCTACGAGCAGTACTTC.

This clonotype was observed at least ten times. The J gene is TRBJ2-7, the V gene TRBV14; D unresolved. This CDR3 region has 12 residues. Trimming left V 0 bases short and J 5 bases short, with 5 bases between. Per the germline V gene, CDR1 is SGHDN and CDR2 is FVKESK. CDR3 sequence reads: CASSQDLNEQYF. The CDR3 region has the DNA TGTGCCAGCAGCCAAGATCTGAACGAGCAGTACTTC.

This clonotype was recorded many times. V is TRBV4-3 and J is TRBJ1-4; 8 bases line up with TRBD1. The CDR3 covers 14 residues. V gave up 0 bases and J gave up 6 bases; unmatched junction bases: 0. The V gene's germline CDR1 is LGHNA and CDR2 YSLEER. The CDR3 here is CASSQDRGHEKLFF. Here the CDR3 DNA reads TGCGCCAGCAGCCAAGACAGGGGGCATGAAAAACTGTTTTTT.

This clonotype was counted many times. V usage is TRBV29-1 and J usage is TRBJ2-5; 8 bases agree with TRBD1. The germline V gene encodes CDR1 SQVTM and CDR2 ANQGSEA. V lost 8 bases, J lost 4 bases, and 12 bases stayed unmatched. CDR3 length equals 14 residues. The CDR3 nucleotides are TGCAGCACCGGACAGGGTTCTGTCGGAGAGACCCAGTACTTC. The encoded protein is CSTGQGSVGETQYF.

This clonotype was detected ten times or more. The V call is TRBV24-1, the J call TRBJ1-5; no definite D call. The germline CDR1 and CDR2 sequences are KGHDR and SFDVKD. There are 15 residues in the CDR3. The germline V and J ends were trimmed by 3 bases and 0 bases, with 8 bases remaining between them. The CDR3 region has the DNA TGTGCCACCAGTGATACCCGGGCTAGCAATCAGCCCCAGCATTTT. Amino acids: CATSDTRASNQPQHF.